This TCR beta chain originates from a study of T cell responses to AZD1222 COVID-19 vaccine. Only in-frame clones appear in the TCRdb table, and some are missing; sequencing was by immunoSEQ multiplex PCR. The sample lists 150,000 to 250,000 clones, approximately 95% occurring once. The CDR3 is 12 residues long. V was trimmed by 4 bases and J by 2 bases, leaving 3 bases between them. The specimen comprised peripheral blood, sampled 28 days after the second AZD1222 dose. The receptor comes from an adult who received the AZD1222 COVID-19 vaccine. The V and J genes are TRBV12-3 or TRBV12-4 and TRBJ1-5, with D uncertain. CDR3 coding DNA: TGTGCCAGCAGTTCAGGCAATCAGCCCCAGCATTTT. Its protein is CASSSGNQPQHF.